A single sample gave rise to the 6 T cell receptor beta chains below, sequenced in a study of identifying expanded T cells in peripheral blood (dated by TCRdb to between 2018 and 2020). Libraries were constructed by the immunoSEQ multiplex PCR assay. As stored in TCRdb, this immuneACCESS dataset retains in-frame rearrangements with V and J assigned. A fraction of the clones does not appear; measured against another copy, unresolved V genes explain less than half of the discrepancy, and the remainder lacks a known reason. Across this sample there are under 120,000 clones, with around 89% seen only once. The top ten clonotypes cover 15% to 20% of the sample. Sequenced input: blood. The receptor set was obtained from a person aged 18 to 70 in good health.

The CDR3 region is CASSFGGGSYEQYF. For the CDR3, the DNA is TGTGCCAGCAGCTTCGGGGGGGGAAGCTACGAGCAGTACTTC. The chain uses TRBV7-2 and TRBJ2-7; 8 bases line up with TRBD2. V gave up 3 bases and J gave up 3 bases; unmatched junction bases: 4. The CDR3 spans 14 residues. CDR1 and CDR2 (germline): SGHTA, FQGNSA. The complete variable domain, with remaining parts taken from reference TRBV7-2 and TRBJ2-7, reads GAGVSQSPSNKVTEKGKDVELRCDPISGHTALYWYRQSLGQGLEFLIYFQGNSAPDKSGLPSDRFSAERTGGSVSTLTIQRTQQEDSAVYLCASSFGGGSYEQYFGPGTRLTVT.

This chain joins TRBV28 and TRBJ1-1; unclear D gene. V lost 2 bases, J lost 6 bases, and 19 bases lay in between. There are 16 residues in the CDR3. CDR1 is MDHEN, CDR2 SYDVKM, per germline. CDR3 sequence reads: CASSLHRSDKSAEAFF. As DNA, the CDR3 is TGTGCCAGCAGTTTACACCGAAGCGACAAGAGCGCTGAAGCTTTCTTT.

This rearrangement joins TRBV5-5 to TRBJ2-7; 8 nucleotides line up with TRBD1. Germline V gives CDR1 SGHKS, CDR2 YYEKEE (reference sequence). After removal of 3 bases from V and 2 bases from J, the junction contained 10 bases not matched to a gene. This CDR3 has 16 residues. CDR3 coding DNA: TGTGCCAGCAGCTCCAATCGACAGGGGTCTACCTACGAGCAGTACTTC. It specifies CASSSNRQGSTYEQYF.

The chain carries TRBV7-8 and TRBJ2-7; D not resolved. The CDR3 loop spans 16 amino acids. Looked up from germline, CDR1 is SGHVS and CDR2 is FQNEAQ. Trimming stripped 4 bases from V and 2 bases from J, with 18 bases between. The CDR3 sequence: CASSSIIDTVTYEQYF. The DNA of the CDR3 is TGTGCCAGCAGCTCCATCATCGATACAGTCACCTACGAGCAGTACTTC.

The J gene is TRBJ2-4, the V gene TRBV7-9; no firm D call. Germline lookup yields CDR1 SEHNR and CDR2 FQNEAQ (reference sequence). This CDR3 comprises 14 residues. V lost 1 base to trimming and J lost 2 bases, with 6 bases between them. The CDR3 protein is CASSLVQPKNIQYF. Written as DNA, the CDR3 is TGTGCCAGCAGCTTAGTACAGCCCAAAAACATTCAGTACTTC.

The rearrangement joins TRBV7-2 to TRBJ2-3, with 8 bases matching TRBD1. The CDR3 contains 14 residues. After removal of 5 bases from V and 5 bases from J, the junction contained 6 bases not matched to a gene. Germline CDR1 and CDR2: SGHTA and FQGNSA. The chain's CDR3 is CASSLTGAGDTQYF. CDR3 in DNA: TGTGCCAGCAGCCTGACAGGGGCGGGAGATACGCAGTATTTT.